Sequencing of this T cell receptor (beta chain) was carried out in a study of cytomegalovirus exposure and HLA in healthy donors. Study background: Both the roughly 120 validation repertoires and the roughly 640 first-cohort repertoires used the same platform, as reported by a later analysis.

Clones were read by immunoSEQ multiplex PCR, and TCRdb kept only the in-frame ones, dropping some. Counted here are hundreds of thousands of clones, approximately 87% occurring once; the ten biggest clones make up 2.6%. Trimming at V came to 3 bases and at J to 3 bases, leaving 5 bases not matched to a gene. Germline-derived CDR1 and CDR2 are MNHEY and SMNVEV (reference sequence). The CDR3 has 15 amino acids. This chain links TRBV27 with TRBJ1-2, with 9 bases matching TRBD1. Source material: PBMCs. The receptor was derived from a young man in good health and CMV-seronegative. The CDR3 region is CASSLVWTGDYGYTF. CDR3 coding DNA: TGTGCCAGCAGTTTGGTCTGGACAGGGGACTATGGCTACACCTTC.